The text below deals with one T cell receptor (beta chain). No antigen is known for it. The data were taken from a study of T cell repertoires in ileal Crohn's disease. Across the study: Operated complications were stricturing disease (roughly 60%) and penetrating disease (roughly 39%). Regarding the study as a whole: Clonality above 26.8% at surgery always came with endoscopic recurrence.

Each sample's TCRB immunosequencing used roughly 500 nanograms of biopsy DNA. TCRdb keeps only in-frame clones here, not all; method: immunoSEQ multiplex PCR. The sample consists of 6,000 to 7,500 clones, roughly 76% of them appearing once. The CDR3 has 17 residues. J lost 5 bases, V lost 5 bases, and 10 bases had no gene match. CDR1 and CDR2 from the germline V gene are SGHNT and YENEEA. Patients were adults with ileal or ileocolonic Crohn's disease needing resection. The sequence was obtained from an adult with Crohn's disease. The rearrangement joins TRBV11-3 to TRBJ2-1, with 12 positions matching TRBD2. The sequencing sample was made of ileal tissue. CDR3 sequence (DNA): TGTGCCAGCAGCGGGCTAGCGGGAGGGCCAGTGGACAATGAGCAGTTCTTC. The encoded protein is CASSGLAGGPVDNEQFF.